This TCR beta chain was obtained from a study of long-term antiretroviral therapy in people with HIV (dated by TCRdb to between 2021 and 2022). Regarding the research as a whole: The earliest samples were collected roughly a decade before the 2015 WHO recommendation for immediate ART, at a time when ART was usually postponed until CD4 counts fell. A retrospective serial study tested whether ART initiation and durable HIV suppression were associated with changes in peripheral blood TRB repertoire composition and diversity. Eleven of the 30 participants with HIV were female. No cross-contamination during QIAcube processing was shown when test extractions of a monoclonal T-cell line were performed alongside about 30 polyclonal samples. A total of 192 cryopreserved PBMC samples were contributed to the cohort by 30 adults with confirmed HIV infection, with samples collected serially over a mean of approximately six years (range 1-12).

This clone has just one count. Its recognized antigen is unknown. Base qualities are not at hand, and no much larger clone is one base apart. Summary of the overall study and its limitations: The samples were dated from about 2003 to 2017, and the ART regimens that were used may be less effective than current ART regimens. CDR3 length ranges in HIV repertoires were narrower than in controls, and network structure suggested an antigen-experienced repertoire with only a slight naive shift after ART. No data were available on ART adherence, viral resistance or therapy changes, limiting inferences about post-ART repertoire changes. Because cell numbers in pre-ART samples were limited, unsorted PBMC were profiled instead of sorted CD4+ and CD8+ T cells. Starting ART was linked to a significant rise in TRB diversity, yet even after long-term ART the diversity remained significantly lower than in transplant donor controls. Owing to limited PBMC availability, only the TCR beta chain was sequenced, without alpha chain pairing. The repertoire was dominated across all time points by expanded TRB clones identified before ART initiation, although this dominance was seen to fluctuate and to decrease in many PLHIV after ART.

Inclusion was restricted to participants for whom at least one PBMC sample before ART initiation and at least two post-ART samples were available. Every participant with HIV received treatment in the United States of America. Before DNA extraction, cryopreserved samples of about 0.95-11 million PBMC were thawed and then washed. At the time of the earliest PBMC sample, participants with HIV were aged between roughly 20 and 54 years. PBMC samples were contributed by each participant from 1-4 timepoints before ART initiation and 2-8 timepoints after ART initiation, with a median of 7 samples. For every participant, serial HIV viral load, CD4+ T-cell count, ART history and demographic data were obtained. Genomic DNA was extracted from unsorted PBMC with a Qiagen kit on a QIAcube, processed in batches of 12 samples. CDR1 and CDR2 are read off the germline V gene as MGHRA and YSYEKL. At the junction V is shortened by 0 bases and J by 4 bases, with 15 bases in between. Including the terminal cysteine and phenylalanine, the CDR3 comprises 16 residues. Only the CDR3 DNA stays, 48 bases, in frame from base 1.

Sequencing of the TRB variable region was done with the immunoSEQ hsTCRB v3.0 assay at survey level resolution. TRB sequencing targeted a depth of about 35,000-55,000 T-cell genomes per sample. An Illumina MiSeq with a v3 150-cycle kit was used to sequence the pooled TRB libraries. The study's own analysis went as follows. Repertoire analysis was run in R within a reproducible Nextflow workflow that covered QC, data transformation and analysis. LymphoSeq2, an R package for exploring AIRR-Seq data, was used to implement the custom analyses. After excluding a few samples that yielded fewer than 5000 total TRB sequences, 188 HIV repertoires remained for analysis. Among the roughly 200 retained HIV repertoires, 55 to 60 were collected before ART initiation and about 130 were collected after ART initiation. Each repertoire was downsampled to 5000 TRB nucleotide sequences, and summary statistics were averaged across 100 downsampling iterations. TRB sequences were retained for analysis only if CDR3 regions of at least seven amino acids were present. Two measures captured diversity: a Shannon entropy-derived clonality score and the Gini coefficient. In the repertoire networks, any two of the top 5000 CDR3 amino acid sequences were connected whenever the two sequences differed by an edit distance of one. GLIPH2 predicted antigen specificity groups and MHC restriction for TRB CDR3 amino acid sequences. Known CMV, EBV, HIV or tissue antigen associations were flagged by matching CDR3 amino acid sequences against VDJdb and McPAS-TCR. Pre-ART, post-ART and control groups were compared with Wilcoxon signed-rank tests and Holm-Bonferroni correction. This immuneACCESS table, as held by TCRdb, lists in-frame sequences with V and J called but not all clones. Of the missing ones, under half trace to an unresolved V gene in checked studies; the others have no known cause. The V and J calls and clone size were taken over from that table, and D and trimming were inferred from the DNA. The sample table shows more than 25,000 clones, and roughly nine tenths are seen once. Nearly 7.5% of the sample is held by the ten biggest clonotypes.

This chain is built from TRBV4-1 and TRBJ1-1; TRBD1 is possibly the D segment (6 matching bases). The sequence came from a man aged 50 to 60 with HIV. The specimen comprised unsorted PBMCs, sampled about 5 years before starting antiretroviral therapy. The bases read TGCGCCAGCAGCCAAGATTGGGCAGGGGCTTCCACTGAAGCTTTCTTT. This translates into CASSQDWAGASTEAFF.